These 32 T cell receptor beta chains were sequenced from one sample in a study of blood T cell repertoires in COVID-19. Clones were read by immunoSEQ multiplex PCR, and TCRdb kept only the in-frame ones, dropping some. The table records roughly 200,000 clones, 85% to 90% of them present only once. Sequenced input: PBMCs or T cells enriched from blood (not recorded which). The receptor set was obtained from a woman younger than 45 with acute COVID-19.

This chain joins TRBV5-1 and TRBJ2-1, with a possible D match to TRBD1 (6 bases). Trimming shortened V by 4 bases and J by 0 bases, and 11 bases separated the two germline ends. Germline V CDR1 and CDR2: SGHRS, YFSETQ. This CDR3 is built from 15 residues. The CDR3 spells CASSTDRTSYNEQFF. CDR3 coding DNA: TGCGCCAGCAGCACCGACAGGACCTCCTACAATGAGCAGTTCTTC.

The chain has TRBV7-9 and TRBJ2-3, with 7 bases fitting TRBD2. The CDR3 runs to 14 residues. In germline, CDR1 is SEHNR, CDR2 FQNEAQ (reference sequence). Trimming took 7 bases from V and 1 from J; bases not matched to a gene: 5. Written as DNA, the CDR3 is TGTGCCAGCAAATATAGCGGGCGCACAGATACGCAGTATTTT. Protein product: CASKYSGRTDTQYF.

The J gene is TRBJ2-3, the V gene TRBV11-2; the D gene is possibly TRBD1 (7 bases). The V and J ends lost 1 base and 2 bases respectively, with 13 bases between them. The CDR3 contains 16 residues. Germline V CDR1 and CDR2: SGHAT, FQNNGV. The CDR3 loop is CASSLGRDRYTDTQYF. CDR3 nucleotide sequence: TGTGCCAGCAGCTTAGGGCGGGACAGATACACAGATACGCAGTATTTT.

This rearrangement joins TRBV9 to TRBJ1-2; D is unresolved. Germline-derived CDR1 and CDR2 are SGDLS and YYNGEE. The ends were cut back, 0 bases at V and 2 bases at J, with 8 bases in the middle. CDR3 length equals 14 residues. CDR3 in DNA: TGTGCCAGCAGCGTAGAGGCGGGAAACTATGGCTACACCTTC. Protein sequence: CASSVEAGNYGYTF. Based on the CDR3 plus reference TRBV9 and TRBJ1-2, the full variable domain is DSGVTQTPKHLITATGQRVTLRCSPRSGDLSVYWYQQSLDQGLQFLIQYYNGEERAKGNILERFSAQQFPDLHSELNLSSLELGDSALYFCASSVEAGNYGYTFGSGTRLTVV.

The V and J genes are TRBV2 and TRBJ2-3, with TRBD1 matching over 9 bases. Per germline, CDR1 SNHLY and CDR2 FYNNEI. CDR3 length equals 13 residues. V was clipped by 6 bases and J by 6 bases; unmatched bases: 4. DNA for the CDR3: TGTGCCAGCAGCCGGGACAGGGCCGATACGCAGTATTTT. Translation: CASSRDRADTQYF.

The chain is built from TRBV7-3 and TRBJ2-1; D is ambiguous. V gave up 1 base and J gave up 7 bases, with 8 bases separating them. CDR3 length equals 13 residues. CDR1 is SGHTA, CDR2 FQGTGA, per germline. CDR3 loop: CASSLRSWNEQFF. The DNA for the CDR3 is TGTGCCAGCAGCTTAAGGAGCTGGAATGAGCAGTTCTTC.

The chain employs TRBV23-1 and TRBJ1-2; D not resolved. TRBV23-1 is an ORF for which the function is uncertain. This CDR3 has 14 amino acids. V lost 7 bases and J 7 bases, leaving 19 bases between the germline ends. The CDR3 DNA sequence: TGCGCCAGCAACTACGGCAGTCCCCTAGGTGGCTACACCTTC. It yields the protein CASNYGSPLGGYTF.

V gene TRBV12-3 or TRBV12-4 combines with J gene TRBJ2-1; no reliable D call. V dropped 3 bases and J dropped 6 bases, with 3 bases sitting between them. This CDR3 region has 11 residues. For the CDR3, the DNA is TGTGCCAGCAGTTTGAGCAATGAGCAGTTCTTC. Residues: CASSLSNEQFF.

The chain joins TRBV7-2 to TRBJ2-3, with 10 bases fitting TRBD2. The germline gives CDR1 SGHTA, CDR2 FQGNSA. V dropped 6 bases and J dropped 0; count of bases not matched to a gene: 12. The CDR3 spans 18 residues. CDR3 in amino acids: CASRPLGDSGGSTDTQYF. The CDR3 DNA sequence: TGTGCCAGCAGGCCATTAGGGGATAGCGGGGGGAGCACAGATACGCAGTATTTT.

V is TRBV2 and J is TRBJ2-7, with 7 bases matching TRBD1. CDR1 is SNHLY, CDR2 FYNNEI, per germline. V was clipped by 7 bases and J by 4 bases; unmatched bases: 7. CDR3 size: 13 residues. The CDR3 sequence: CASTLTGLYEQYF. The CDR3 coding sequence is TGTGCCAGCACCCTGACAGGGTTGTACGAGCAGTACTTC.

J is TRBJ1-2 and V is TRBV7-6; D is unclear. Trimming cost V 7 bases and J 3 bases, with 15 bases left between them. CDR1 and CDR2 (germline): SGHVS, FNYEAQ. There are 14 residues in the CDR3. CDR3 bases: TGTGCCAGCATCCTCGACCCGGGGTACTATGGCTACACCTTC. Its translation is CASILDPGYYGYTF.

The rearrangement joins TRBV5-6 to TRBJ2-3; unclear D gene. Trimming removed 4 bases at V and 6 bases at J, with 12 bases between. The CDR3 covers 13 residues. Per the germline V gene, CDR1 is SGHDT and CDR2 is YYEEEE. CDR3: CASSPSPADTQYF. As DNA, the CDR3 is TGTGCCAGCAGCCCCTCCCCCGCGGATACGCAGTATTTT.

The V and J genes are TRBV5-1 and TRBJ2-2, with 7 bases matching TRBD1. Looked up from germline, CDR1 is SGHRS and CDR2 is YFSETQ. This CDR3 is built from 17 residues. V was clipped by 4 bases and J by 2 bases; unmatched bases: 11. CDR3 amino acids: CASSGQIRDSNTGELFF. The CDR3, as DNA: TGCGCCAGCAGCGGTCAAATCCGGGACAGTAACACCGGGGAGCTGTTTTTT.

This chain uses TRBV30 with TRBJ2-1, with 7 nucleotides matching TRBD2. Germline values: CDR1 GTSNPN, CDR2 SVGIG (reference sequence). J lost 2 bases, V lost 5 bases, and 12 bases had no gene match. The CDR3 is 16 amino acids. The CDR3 region has the DNA TGTGCCTGGTTAGGGGAAGGCGGGGGAACCTACAATGAGCAGTTCTTC. Its translation is CAWLGEGGGTYNEQFF.

This sequence joins TRBV9 and TRBJ1-5, with D unclear. V lost 1 base and J 7 bases, leaving 12 bases between the germline ends. This CDR3 has 14 amino acids. Germline assignment: CDR1 SGDLS and CDR2 YYNGEE. The chain's CDR3 is CASSVWKEGQPQHF. The CDR3 DNA sequence: TGTGCCAGCAGCGTATGGAAGGAGGGCCAGCCCCAGCATTTT. The full variable domain, with the rest looked up from reference TRBV9 and TRBJ1-5, is DSGVTQTPKHLITATGQRVTLRCSPRSGDLSVYWYQQSLDQGLQFLIQYYNGEERAKGNILERFSAQQFPDLHSELNLSSLELGDSALYFCASSVWKEGQPQHFGDGTRLSIL.

The rearrangement joins TRBV27 to TRBJ1-6, with unresolved D. The germline V and J ends were trimmed by 5 bases and 6 bases, with 11 bases remaining between them. Germline CDR1 and CDR2: MNHEY and SMNVEV (reference sequence). The CDR3 is made up of 14 amino acids. Here the CDR3 reads CASSSWAGNSPLHF. DNA for the CDR3: TGTGCCAGCAGTAGTTGGGCAGGTAATTCACCCCTCCACTTT.

The gene calls are TRBV5-4 and TRBJ2-3, with TRBD2 matching 7 bases. Germline CDR1 is SGHNT and CDR2 is YYREEE (reference sequence). V shed 2 bases, J shed 2 bases, and the junction held 8 bases outside the gene matches. CDR3 length: 16 residues. The CDR3 DNA reads TGTGCCAGCAGCTTCCGGTCCCGGGGGGTCACAGATACGCAGTATTTT. It is translated as CASSFRSRGVTDTQYF.

The chain carries TRBV10-3 and TRBJ2-2; 9 nucleotides line up with TRBD2. Trimming at V came to 6 bases and at J to 1 base, leaving 6 bases not matched to a gene. The germline V gene encodes CDR1 ENHRY and CDR2 SYGVKD. The CDR3 length is 16 residues. DNA of the CDR3: TGTGCCATCAGCCACAGTAGCGGGGGGAACACCGGGGAGCTGTTTTTT. Its protein is CAISHSSGGNTGELFF.

The chain joins TRBV5-1 to TRBJ2-7; 8 bases are a match to TRBD1. J gave up 7 bases and V 7 bases, and 7 bases lay outside the gene matches. This CDR3 has 12 amino acids. CDR1 is SGHRS, CDR2 YFSETQ, per germline. In DNA form, the CDR3 reads TGCGCCAGCGGATACCGGGACAGGGAGCAGTACTTC. Protein sequence: CASGYRDREQYF.

The chain is built from TRBV19 and TRBJ2-7; 11 bases align to TRBD1. The CDR3 runs 16 residues. Germline V gives CDR1 LNHDA, CDR2 SQIVND (reference sequence). V was pared by 4 bases and J by 3 bases, with 8 bases of the junction left unmatched. The CDR3 nucleotides read TGTGCCAGTAGTACAGATGGACAGGGGGCCCGCTACGAGCAGTACTTC. Its translation: CASSTDGQGARYEQYF. Variable domain in full (rest from reference TRBV19 and TRBJ2-7): DGGITQSPKYLFRKEGQNVTLSCEQNLNHDAMYWYRQDPGQGLRLIYYSQIVNDFQKGDIAEGYSVSREKKESFPLTVTSAQKNPTAFYLCASSTDGQGARYEQYFGPGTRLTVT.

The V and J genes are TRBV9 and TRBJ1-6; no reliable D call. CDR1 is SGDLS, CDR2 YYNGEE, per germline. The V end lost 7 bases, the J end lost 5 bases, and 10 bases lay between the germline ends. The CDR3 is made up of 13 amino acids. The CDR3 region has the DNA TGTGCCAGCGGTACAGCCGATAATTCACCCCTCCACTTT. This translates into CASGTADNSPLHF.

The CDR3 loop is CAIRAGESTDTQYF. CDR3 coding DNA: TGTGCCATCCGGGCGGGGGAGAGCACAGATACGCAGTATTTT. The V call is TRBV10-3, the J call TRBJ2-3, with 7 positions matching TRBD2. Germline V CDR1 and CDR2: ENHRY, SYGVKD. J was trimmed by 0 bases and V by 8 bases; bases with no gene match: 5. This CDR3 has 14 residues.

The V and J genes are TRBV13 and TRBJ1-2; D is uncertain. Germline V gives CDR1 PRHDT, CDR2 FYEKMQ (reference sequence). There are 13 residues in the CDR3. Trimming left V 5 bases short and J 0 bases short, with 7 bases between. CDR3 sequence (DNA): TGTGCCAGCAGCCTCAGCGCTAACTATGGCTACACCTTC. Its protein product is CASSLSANYGYTF.

The V call is TRBV7-8, the J call TRBJ1-3, with a possible D match to TRBD1 (5 bases). The CDR3 is 15 amino acids. Germline V gene data show CDR1 as SGHVS and CDR2 as FQNEAQ. Trimming left V 0 bases short and J 2 bases short, with 8 bases between. The DNA for the CDR3 is TGTGCCAGCAGCTTAGCCACAGGAACTGGAAACACCATATATTTT. This codes for CASSLATGTGNTIYF.

The rearrangement joins TRBV11-2 to TRBJ1-1, with D tentatively TRBD1 (5 bases). V was shortened by 1 base and J by 1 base, with 10 bases between the two germline ends. Per the germline V gene, CDR1 is SGHAT and CDR2 is FQNNGV. This CDR3 is built from 15 residues. CDR3 residues: CASSLGNQGNTEAFF. DNA for the CDR3: TGTGCCAGCAGCTTAGGGAACCAGGGGAACACTGAAGCTTTCTTT.

The chain links TRBV9 to TRBJ1-5; D is unclear. Germline V gene lookup returns CDR1 SGDLS and CDR2 YYNGEE. CDR3 length equals 13 residues. Trimming left V 5 bases short and J 5 bases short, with 11 bases between. CDR3 DNA: TGTGCCAGCAGTCTCGGGGTAGATCAGCCCCAGCATTTT. As protein: CASSLGVDQPQHF.

This clone was seen once. The gene calls are TRBV7-9 and TRBJ1-5; TRBD1 aligns across 7 bases. The CDR3 spans 14 residues. Germline V gene lookup returns CDR1 SEHNR and CDR2 FQNEAQ (reference sequence). Germline trimming cut 3 bases from V and 6 bases from J; bases unmatched to any gene: 5. The CDR3 is CASSLTGKGQPQHF. The CDR3 DNA follows: TGTGCCAGCAGCTTGACAGGGAAAGGTCAGCCCCAGCATTTT.

This chain uses TRBV7-3 with TRBJ1-3; D may be TRBD1 (5 bases). The V gene's germline CDR1 is SGHTA and CDR2 FQGTGA. CDR3 length: 16 residues. Trimming shortened V by 0 bases and J by 0 bases, and 9 bases separated the two germline ends. The CDR3 loop reads CASSLTGASSGNTIYF. DNA of the CDR3: TGTGCCAGCAGCTTAACTGGGGCCTCCTCTGGAAACACCATATATTTT.

This clone was observed a single time. J is TRBJ1-2 and V is TRBV30, with unresolved D. CDR1 and CDR2 from the germline V gene are GTSNPN and SVGIG (reference sequence). Trimming removed 0 bases at V and 2 bases at J, with 7 bases between. The CDR3 contains 13 residues. In nucleotides, the CDR3 is TGTGCCTGGAGTGTATCGTCGAACTATGGCTACACCTTC. It encodes CAWSVSSNYGYTF.

The rearrangement joins TRBV11-2 to TRBJ2-7; 10 nucleotides line up with TRBD1. The CDR3 totals 14 residues. V lost 5 bases, J lost 7 bases, and 8 bases stayed unmatched. CDR1 and CDR2 (germline): SGHAT, FQNNGV. This CDR3 reads CASSTRQGAGEQYF. The CDR3 DNA sequence: TGTGCCAGCAGCACCCGACAGGGGGCCGGTGAGCAGTACTTC.

This clone was found once. The chain employs TRBV19 and TRBJ1-1; D is unresolved. V lost 6 bases and J 1 base, leaving 12 bases between the germline ends. Per germline, CDR1 LNHDA and CDR2 SQIVND (reference sequence). This CDR3 comprises 14 residues. The CDR3 DNA is TGTGCCAGTAGCTATCCCGGAGCGAACACTGAAGCTTTCTTT. Amino acids: CASSYPGANTEAFF.

The chain couples TRBV5-5 to TRBJ1-4, with 8 positions matching TRBD1. The V segment lost 2 bases and the J segment 3 bases; nucleotides outside the gene matches: 3. This CDR3 region has 15 residues. Germline CDR1 reads SGHKS; CDR2 reads YYEKEE (reference sequence). CDR3 DNA sequence: TGTGCCAGCAGCTTCCTGACAGGGGCTAATGAAAAACTGTTTTTT. Protein: CASSFLTGANEKLFF.